Shown below are 19 T cell receptor beta chains from a single sample sequenced in a study of human T cells and chemical hapten exposure. TCRdb re-called the RACE reads through MiXCR, storing one row per CDR3 protein. The sample has about 69,000 distinct CDR3 sequences, more than 30% seen once. As for time point: patch test 1, 2 weeks after DPC sensitization. Indicated treatment: therapeutic diphenylcyclopropenone sensitization with weekly scalp DPC. The sequencing used whole blood, collected in connection with sensitization to the hapten diphenylcyclopropenone (DPC). All receptors derive from a middle-aged man with alopecia areata. Some clones in this sample may be carry-over from other donors' samples.

The CDR3 DNA reads TGTGCCAGCAGTTTAGGCGGGGGGGACGAGCAGTACTTC. Protein: CASSLGGGDEQYF. The rearrangement uses TRBV12-3 or TRBV12-4 and TRBJ2-7; 9 positions agree with TRBD2. This CDR3 has 13 amino acids. The V gene end was trimmed by 1 base and the J gene end by 5 bases; junction bases not matched to a gene: 0.

This sequence joins TRBV27 and TRBJ1-4, with TRBD1 matching over 7 bases. This CDR3 contains 14 residues. With V trimmed by 5 bases and J by 0 bases, 0 bases remained unmatched. Germline loops: CDR1 MNHEY, CDR2 SMNVEV (reference sequence). CDR3 coding DNA: TGTGCCAGCAGTCAGGGGGCAACTAATGAAAAACTGTTTTTT. This sequence encodes CASSQGATNEKLFF.

CDR3 coding DNA: TGTGCCAGCTCACGACAGGGGGCCGGCGGGGAGCTGTTTTTT. Translating gives CASSRQGAGGELFF. This rearrangement joins TRBV18 to TRBJ2-2; 10 bases align to TRBD1. In germline, CDR1 is KGHSH, CDR2 LQKENI. The CDR3 length is 14 residues. Trimming removed 4 bases from V and 7 bases from J; junction bases left unmatched: 3.

The rearrangement links TRBV12-3 or TRBV12-4 to TRBJ2-4, with D possibly TRBD2 on 5 matching bases. The CDR3 has 15 residues. V lost 4 bases to trimming and J lost 1 base, with 11 bases between them. The CDR3 nucleotides are TGTGCCAGCAGTTCCGGAGGTCCGGCCAAAAACATTCAGTACTTC. Protein product: CASSSGGPAKNIQYF.

This chain joins TRBV7-9 and TRBJ1-4, with D possibly matching TRBD1 (5 bases). Trimming pared 7 bases from V and 4 bases from J, leaving 13 bases between. There are 14 residues in the CDR3. Germline V gene data show CDR1 as SEHNR and CDR2 as FQNEAQ (reference sequence). CDR3 residues: CASNEGPGNEKLFF. For the CDR3, the DNA is TGTGCCAGCAATGAGGGGCCTGGTAATGAAAAACTGTTTTTT.

This clonotype has just a few counts. CDR3 DNA: TGTGCCAGCAGCGCGAGACAGTTCACTGAAGCTTTCTTT. It encodes CASSARQFTEAFF. The chain joins TRBV9 to TRBJ1-1, with a weak D call TRBD1 (5 bases). Trimming pared 3 bases from V and 4 bases from J, leaving 10 bases between. CDR1 and CDR2 (germline): SGDLS, YYNGEE. This CDR3 contains 13 residues.

This chain links TRBV4-1 with TRBJ2-2; TRBD1 is a possible D gene (6 bases). V was cut by 6 bases and J by 6 bases, with 17 bases left in between. The germline gives CDR1 MGHRA, CDR2 YSYEKL. The CDR3 length is 15 residues. The CDR3 loop reads CASRIGGVDSGELFF. CDR3 coding DNA: TGCGCCAGCAGGATAGGGGGAGTCGACTCCGGGGAGCTGTTTTTT.

This clonotype has just a few counts. The chain carries TRBV7-2 and TRBJ2-7, with 12 bases matching TRBD2. CDR3 length equals 15 residues. V was pared by 5 bases and J by 4 bases, with 6 bases of the junction left unmatched. Germline loops: CDR1 SGHTA, CDR2 FQGNSA. This CDR3 is CASSKRTSGTYEQYF. In DNA, the CDR3 is TGTGCCAGCAGCAAGCGGACTAGCGGGACTTACGAGCAGTACTTC.

This chain connects TRBV28 to TRBJ2-7; possibly TRBD1 for D (6 bases). The CDR3 sequence is 15 residues long. V dropped 4 bases and J dropped 5 bases, with 18 bases sitting between them. Germline V gives CDR1 MDHEN, CDR2 SYDVKM. The CDR3 DNA sequence: TGTGCCAGCAGTTCCCAAACAGGGAATTGGGACGAGCAGTACTTC. It translates to CASSSQTGNWDEQYF.

This clonotype was observed a few times. V gene TRBV28 combines with J gene TRBJ2-7, with D possibly being TRBD1 (5 bases). The length of the CDR3 is 14 residues. Trimming removed 6 bases from V and 5 bases from J, with 17 bases in between. The V gene's germline CDR1 is MDHEN and CDR2 SYDVKM. This chain's CDR3 is CASSERGLDHEQYF. For the CDR3, the DNA is TGTGCCAGCAGCGAAAGGGGTTTAGATCACGAGCAGTACTTC.

In this sample, this clonotype turned up a few times. The chain is built from TRBV6-1 and TRBJ1-2; 7 bases agree with TRBD1. V was clipped by 4 bases and J by 3 bases; unmatched bases: 14. The germline gives CDR1 MNHNS, CDR2 SASEGT. The CDR3 covers 17 residues. The CDR3 DNA follows: TGTGCCAGCAGTGCTAAAGTCTCGGGACAGTTCTACTATGGCTACACCTTC. Its protein is CASSAKVSGQFYYGYTF.

CDR3: CATSTDREGTDTQYF. Here the CDR3 DNA reads TGTGCCACCAGCACCGACAGGGAGGGCACAGATACGCAGTATTTT. The chain carries TRBV15 and TRBJ2-3; tentatively, D is TRBD1 (7 bases). CDR3 length: 15 residues. Germline CDR1 reads LNHNV; CDR2 reads YYDKDF (reference sequence). Trimming took 4 bases from V and 1 from J, leaving 12 bases between them.

This clonotype was observed a handful of times. The chain employs TRBV6-6 and TRBJ2-1; 10 bases line up with TRBD2. The J segment lost 2 bases and the V segment lost 0 bases, leaving 1 base of the junction unmatched. Germline V gene lookup returns CDR1 MNHNY and CDR2 SVGAGI (reference sequence). The CDR3 covers 16 residues. The DNA for the CDR3 is TGTGCCAGCAGTTACTCTCTAGCGGGAGCCTACAATGAGCAGTTCTTC. Translation: CASSYSLAGAYNEQFF.

CDR3 sequence (DNA): TGTGCCAGCAGTTTATTCTTTTCGGCGGGAGGTCGGTACAATGAGCAGTTCTTC. This sequence encodes CASSLFFSAGGRYNEQFF. This rearrangement joins TRBV28 to TRBJ2-1, with 8 bases matching TRBD2. The ends lost 1 base at V and 4 bases at J; junction bases unmatched: 12. The germline CDR1 and CDR2 sequences are MDHEN and SYDVKM. The CDR3 contains 18 residues. Based on the CDR3 plus reference TRBV28 and TRBJ2-1, the full variable domain is DVKVTQSSRYLVKRTGEKVFLECVQDMDHENMFWYRQDPGLGLRLIYFSYDVKMKEKGDIPEGYSVSREKKERFSLILESASTNQTSMYLCASSLFFSAGGRYNEQFFGPGTRLTVL.

The gene calls are TRBV6-4 and TRBJ2-4; 7 nucleotides align to TRBD1. The CDR3 totals 14 residues. V shed 3 bases and J 8 bases; nucleotides not matched to a gene: 7. Germline V gene sequence: CDR1 MRHNA, CDR2 SNTAGT. The CDR3, as DNA: TGTGCCAGCAGTGAACAAGGGGGCGCGGACATTCAGTACTTC. Protein: CASSEQGGADIQYF.

This sequence joins TRBV12-3 or TRBV12-4 and TRBJ2-1, with 7 bases fitting TRBD2. The CDR3 length is 15 residues. Trimming at V came to 5 bases and at J to 8 bases, leaving 12 bases not matched to a gene. The CDR3 DNA reads TGTGCCAGCAGTGGTCTCGGCGGGAGCAATTATGAGCAGTTCTTC. Translation gives CASSGLGGSNYEQFF.

The gene calls are TRBV24-1 and TRBJ2-2; D remains unclear. V lost 4 bases to trimming and J lost 8 bases, with 13 bases between them. This CDR3 has 14 residues. CDR1 is KGHDR and CDR2 is SFDVKD in the germline V gene. In nucleotides, the CDR3 is TGTGCCACCAGTGACCTGAGTAGAAGGGGGGAGCTGTTTTTT. This translates into CATSDLSRRGELFF.

This rearrangement joins TRBV7-9 to TRBJ1-1; maybe TRBD1 (5 bases). Germline V CDR1 and CDR2: SEHNR, FQNEAQ (reference sequence). This CDR3 region has 13 residues. V was clipped by 5 bases and J by 6 bases, with 13 bases between them. CDR3 DNA: TGTGCCAGCAGCCCAGATTTGGGGGCTGAAGCTTTCTTT. The encoded protein is CASSPDLGAEAFF.

V and J are TRBV29-1 and TRBJ2-1; the match to TRBD2 covers 9 bases. The CDR3 is 14 residues long. Germline V gene data show CDR1 as SQVTM and CDR2 as ANQGSEA. J gave up 0 bases and V 7 bases, and 4 bases lay outside the gene matches. The CDR3 DNA follows: TGCAGCGGCGCAGCGGGAGGCTCCTACAATGAGCAGTTCTTC. Translating gives CSGAAGGSYNEQFF.